This record concerns one T cell receptor beta chain sequence. This CDR3 region has 16 residues. The ends were cut back, 1 base at V and 3 bases at J, with 13 bases in the middle. The germline gives CDR1 SGHDT, CDR2 YYEEEE. This sample is drawn from a study of shared clonotypes between healthy human individuals. Study background: Three plates were used per donor for CD4 naive, three for CD4 memory, two for CD8 naive and one for CD8 memory.

The naive CD8 population came from CD45RO-negative cells selected for CCR7, without terminally differentiated effector memory CD45RA+ cells. Generated by immunoSEQ multiplex PCR, the TCRdb table keeps only in-frame clones and is missing some. The repertoire includes about 600,000 clones, around 95% of them detected once, and roughly 0.1% sits in the top ten. Sequencing used naive CD8+ T cells sorted from blood. The chain employs TRBV5-6 and TRBJ2-2; D ambiguous. This sequence originates from a woman in her twenties or thirties in good health. The CDR3 DNA reads as TGTGCCAGCAGCTTGTGGCCGCGGCAGGACACCGGGGAGCTGTTTTTT. Its protein product is CASSLWPRQDTGELFF. The full variable domain, with the rest looked up from reference TRBV5-6 and TRBJ2-2, is DAGVTQSPTHLIKTRGQQVTLRCSPKSGHDTVSWYQQALGQGPQFIFQYYEEEERQRGNFPDRFSGHQFPNYSSELNVNALLLGDSALYLCASSLWPRQDTGELFFGEGSRLTVL.